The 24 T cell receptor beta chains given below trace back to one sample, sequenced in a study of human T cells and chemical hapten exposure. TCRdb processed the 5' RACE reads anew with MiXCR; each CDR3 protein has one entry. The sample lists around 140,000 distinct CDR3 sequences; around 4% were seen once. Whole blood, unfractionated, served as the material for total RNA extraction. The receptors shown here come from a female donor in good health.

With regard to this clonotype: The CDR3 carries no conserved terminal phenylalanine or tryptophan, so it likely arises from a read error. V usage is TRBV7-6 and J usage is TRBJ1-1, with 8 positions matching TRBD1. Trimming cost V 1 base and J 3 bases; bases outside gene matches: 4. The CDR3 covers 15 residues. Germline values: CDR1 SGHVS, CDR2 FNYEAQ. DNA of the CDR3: TGTGCCAGCAGCTTAGAACAGGGGGAGCACACTGAAGCTTTCTTA. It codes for CASSLEQGEHTEAFL.

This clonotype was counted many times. CDR3 in amino acids: CASSLNTGNEKLFF. DNA for the CDR3: TGTGCCAGCTCACTAAACACAGGGAATGAAAAACTGTTTTTT. The rearrangement joins TRBV18 to TRBJ1-4, with D tentatively TRBD1 (6 bases). The CDR3 has 14 amino acids. The V gene's germline CDR1 is KGHSH and CDR2 LQKENI. Trimming took 4 bases from V and 5 from J, leaving 11 bases between them.

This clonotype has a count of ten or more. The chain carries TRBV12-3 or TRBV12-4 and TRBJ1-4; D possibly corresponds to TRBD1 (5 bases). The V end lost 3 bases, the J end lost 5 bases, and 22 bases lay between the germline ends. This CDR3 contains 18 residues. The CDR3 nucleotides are TGTGCCAGCAGTTTGAACAGGCCGAGAGGAAGGAAAAATGAAAAACTGTTTTTT. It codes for CASSLNRPRGRKNEKLFF.

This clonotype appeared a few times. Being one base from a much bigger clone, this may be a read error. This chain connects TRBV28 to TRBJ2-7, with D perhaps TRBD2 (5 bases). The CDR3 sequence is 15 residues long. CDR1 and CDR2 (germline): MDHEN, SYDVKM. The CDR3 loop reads CASSPPGSASDEQYF. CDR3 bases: TGTGCCAGCAGTCCCCCGGGGAGTGCCTCCGACGAGCAGTACTTC.

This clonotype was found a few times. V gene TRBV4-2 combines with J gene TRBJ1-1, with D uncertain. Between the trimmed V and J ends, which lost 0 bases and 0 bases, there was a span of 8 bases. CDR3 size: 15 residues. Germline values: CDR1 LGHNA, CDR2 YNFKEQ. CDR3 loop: CASSQDGKVNTEAFF. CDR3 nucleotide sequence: TGTGCCAGCAGCCAAGATGGGAAAGTGAACACTGAAGCTTTCTTT.

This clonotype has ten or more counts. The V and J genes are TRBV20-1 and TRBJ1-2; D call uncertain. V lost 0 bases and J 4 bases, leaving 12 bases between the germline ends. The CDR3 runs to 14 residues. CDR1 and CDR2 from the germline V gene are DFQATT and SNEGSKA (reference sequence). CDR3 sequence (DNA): TGCAGTGCTAGAGACTTCTCGGAAAGCTATGGCTACACCTTC. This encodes CSARDFSESYGYTF.

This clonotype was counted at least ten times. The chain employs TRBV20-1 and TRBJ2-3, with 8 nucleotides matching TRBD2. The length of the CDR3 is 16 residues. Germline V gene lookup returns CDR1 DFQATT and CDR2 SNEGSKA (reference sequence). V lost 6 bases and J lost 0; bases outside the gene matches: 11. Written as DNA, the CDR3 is TGCAGTGCCCAGCCCCTGCGGGGGGAAAGCACAGATACGCAGTATTTT. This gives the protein CSAQPLRGESTDTQYF.

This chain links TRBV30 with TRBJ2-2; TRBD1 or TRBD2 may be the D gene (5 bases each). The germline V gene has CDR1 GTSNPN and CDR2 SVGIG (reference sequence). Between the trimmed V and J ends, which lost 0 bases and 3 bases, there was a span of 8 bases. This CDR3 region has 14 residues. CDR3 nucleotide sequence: TGTGCCTGGAGTGTACTGGGGGACACCGGGGAGCTGTTTTTT. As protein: CAWSVLGDTGELFF.

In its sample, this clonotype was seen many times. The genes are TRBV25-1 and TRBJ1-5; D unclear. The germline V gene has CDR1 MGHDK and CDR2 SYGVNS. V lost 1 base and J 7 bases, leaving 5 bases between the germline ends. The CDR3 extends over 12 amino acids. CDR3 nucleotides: TGTGCCAGCAGTGAATTAGGGCAGCCCCAGCATTTT. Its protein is CASSELGQPQHF.

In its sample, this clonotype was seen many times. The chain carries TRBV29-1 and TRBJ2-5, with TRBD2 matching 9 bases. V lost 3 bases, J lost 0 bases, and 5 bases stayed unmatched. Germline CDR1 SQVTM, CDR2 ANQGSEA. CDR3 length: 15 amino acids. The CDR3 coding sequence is TGCAGCGTTGATCCCCGCGGGGGGGACCAAGAGACCCAGTACTTC. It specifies CSVDPRGGDQETQYF.

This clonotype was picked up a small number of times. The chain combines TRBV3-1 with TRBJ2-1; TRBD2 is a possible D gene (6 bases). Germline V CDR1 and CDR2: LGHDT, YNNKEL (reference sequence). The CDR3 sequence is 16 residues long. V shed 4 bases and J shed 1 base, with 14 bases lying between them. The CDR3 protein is CASSRAAGFSYNEQFF. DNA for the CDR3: TGTGCCAGCAGCCGGGCAGCGGGTTTTTCCTACAATGAGCAGTTCTTC.

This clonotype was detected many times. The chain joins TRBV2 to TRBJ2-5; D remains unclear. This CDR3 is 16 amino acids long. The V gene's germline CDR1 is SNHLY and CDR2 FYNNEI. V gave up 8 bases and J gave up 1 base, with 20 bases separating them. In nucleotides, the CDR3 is TGTGCCAGCTCGAAAGAGACGTGGGGTTTCCAAGAGACCCAGTACTTC. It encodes CASSKETWGFQETQYF.

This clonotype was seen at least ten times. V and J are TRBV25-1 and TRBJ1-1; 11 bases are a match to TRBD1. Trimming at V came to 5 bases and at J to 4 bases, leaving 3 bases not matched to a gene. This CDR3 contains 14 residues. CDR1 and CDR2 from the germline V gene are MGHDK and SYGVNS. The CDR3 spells CASSRDRGTTEAFF. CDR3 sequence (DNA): TGTGCCAGCAGTCGGGACAGGGGGACCACTGAAGCTTTCTTT.

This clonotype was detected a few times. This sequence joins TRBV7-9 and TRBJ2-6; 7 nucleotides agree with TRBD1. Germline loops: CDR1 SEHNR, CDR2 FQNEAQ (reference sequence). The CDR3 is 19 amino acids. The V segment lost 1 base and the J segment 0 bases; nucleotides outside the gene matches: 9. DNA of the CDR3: TGTGCCAGCAGCTTAGAAGCGACAGGGACATACTCTGGGGCCAACGTCCTGACTTTC. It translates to CASSLEATGTYSGANVLTF.

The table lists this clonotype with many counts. The DNA for the CDR3 is TGTGCCAGCAGTGAAACCTTCACAGATACGCAGTATTTT. Protein product: CASSETFTDTQYF. The rearrangement uses TRBV2 and TRBJ2-3; no firm D call. The CDR3 sequence is 13 residues long. Germline V CDR1 and CDR2: SNHLY, FYNNEI. Trimming took off 2 bases at V and 2 bases at J, with 5 bases between the two ends.

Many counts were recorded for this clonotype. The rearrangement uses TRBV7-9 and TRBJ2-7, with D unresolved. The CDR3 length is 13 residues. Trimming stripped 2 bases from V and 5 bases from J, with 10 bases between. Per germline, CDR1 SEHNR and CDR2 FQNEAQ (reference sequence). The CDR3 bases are TGTGCCAGCAGCTTATTCTCGGGCCACGAGCAGTACTTC. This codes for CASSLFSGHEQYF.

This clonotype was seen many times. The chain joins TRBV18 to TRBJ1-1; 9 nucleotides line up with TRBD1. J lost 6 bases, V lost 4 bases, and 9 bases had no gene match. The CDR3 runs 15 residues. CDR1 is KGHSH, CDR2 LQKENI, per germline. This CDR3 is CASSRGDRVSPEAFF. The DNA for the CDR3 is TGTGCCAGCTCACGGGGGGACAGGGTCTCTCCTGAAGCTTTCTTT.

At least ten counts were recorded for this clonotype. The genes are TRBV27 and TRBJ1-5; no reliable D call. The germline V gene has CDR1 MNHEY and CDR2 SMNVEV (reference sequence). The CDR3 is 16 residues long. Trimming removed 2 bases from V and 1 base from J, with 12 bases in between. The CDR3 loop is CASSLRAGRSNQPQHF. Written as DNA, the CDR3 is TGTGCCAGCAGTTTACGGGCTGGTAGGAGCAATCAGCCCCAGCATTTT.

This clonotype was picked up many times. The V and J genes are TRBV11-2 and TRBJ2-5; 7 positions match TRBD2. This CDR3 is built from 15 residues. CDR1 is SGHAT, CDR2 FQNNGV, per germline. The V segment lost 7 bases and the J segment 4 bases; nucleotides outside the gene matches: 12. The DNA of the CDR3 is TGTGCCAGCACCCGAGGGGCGGGGGTAGTAGAGACCCAGTACTTC. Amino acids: CASTRGAGVVETQYF.

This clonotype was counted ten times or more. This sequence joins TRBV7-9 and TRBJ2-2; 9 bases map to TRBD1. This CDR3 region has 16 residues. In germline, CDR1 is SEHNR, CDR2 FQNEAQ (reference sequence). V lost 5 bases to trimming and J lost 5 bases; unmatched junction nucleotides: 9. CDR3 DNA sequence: TGTGCCAGCAGCGTTCGATCGGGACAGGGTACCGGGGAGCTGTTTTTT. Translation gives CASSVRSGQGTGELFF.

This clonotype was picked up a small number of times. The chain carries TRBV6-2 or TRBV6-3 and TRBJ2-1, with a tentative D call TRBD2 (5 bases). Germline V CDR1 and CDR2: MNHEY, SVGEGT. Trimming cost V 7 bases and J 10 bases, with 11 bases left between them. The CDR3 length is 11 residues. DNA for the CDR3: TGTGCCAGCACTCTACGAGGGGAGCAGTTCTTC. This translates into CASTLRGEQFF.

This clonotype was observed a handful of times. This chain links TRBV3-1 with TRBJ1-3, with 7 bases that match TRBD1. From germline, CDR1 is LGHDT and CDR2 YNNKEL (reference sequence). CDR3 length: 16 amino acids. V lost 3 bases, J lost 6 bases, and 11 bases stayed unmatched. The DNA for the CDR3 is TGTGCCAGCAGCCAGACCCAGACAGGGATTTTAAACACCATATATTTT. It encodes CASSQTQTGILNTIYF.

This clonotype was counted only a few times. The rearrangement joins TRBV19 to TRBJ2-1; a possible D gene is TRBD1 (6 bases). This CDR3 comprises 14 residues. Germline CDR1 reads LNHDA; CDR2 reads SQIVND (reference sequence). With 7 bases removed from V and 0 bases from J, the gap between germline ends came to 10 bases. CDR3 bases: TGTGCCAGTAAAACAGGGAGCTCCTACAATGAGCAGTTCTTC. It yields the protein CASKTGSSYNEQFF.

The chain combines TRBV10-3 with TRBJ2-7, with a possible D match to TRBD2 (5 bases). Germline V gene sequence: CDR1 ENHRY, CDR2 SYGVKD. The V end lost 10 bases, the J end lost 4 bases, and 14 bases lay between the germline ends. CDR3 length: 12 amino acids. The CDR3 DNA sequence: TGTGCCACCGCGACTACAAGTTACGAGCAGTACTTC. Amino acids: CATATTSYEQYF.